A single sample gave rise to the 2 T cell receptor beta chains below, sequenced in a study of blood T cell repertoires in COVID-19. This table comes from immunoSEQ multiplex PCR, and its TCRdb copy is limited to in-frame clones, with some not included. The sample has about 210,000 clones, roughly 84% seen once. The sequenced sample consisted of peripheral blood. The source of these receptors is a woman of 80 years or more with COVID-19, enrolled during active disease.

J is TRBJ1-2 and V is TRBV27; 9 bases fit TRBD1. With 4 bases clipped from V and 8 bases from J, the junction kept 5 bases outside the gene matches. The CDR3 extends over 13 amino acids. Per germline, CDR1 MNHEY and CDR2 SMNVEV (reference sequence). The CDR3 DNA sequence: TGTGCCAGCAGTTACAGGGGGCAAAGAGGCTACACCTTC. Protein product: CASSYRGQRGYTF.

The chain links TRBV9 to TRBJ1-5; TRBD1 agrees at 7 bases. This CDR3 region has 15 residues. Germline assignment: CDR1 SGDLS and CDR2 YYNGEE. V lost 3 bases to trimming and J lost 1 base; unmatched junction nucleotides: 4. As DNA, the CDR3 is TGTGCCAGCAGCGCTGGACAGGCCAGCAATCAGCCCCAGCATTTT. It yields the protein CASSAGQASNQPQHF.